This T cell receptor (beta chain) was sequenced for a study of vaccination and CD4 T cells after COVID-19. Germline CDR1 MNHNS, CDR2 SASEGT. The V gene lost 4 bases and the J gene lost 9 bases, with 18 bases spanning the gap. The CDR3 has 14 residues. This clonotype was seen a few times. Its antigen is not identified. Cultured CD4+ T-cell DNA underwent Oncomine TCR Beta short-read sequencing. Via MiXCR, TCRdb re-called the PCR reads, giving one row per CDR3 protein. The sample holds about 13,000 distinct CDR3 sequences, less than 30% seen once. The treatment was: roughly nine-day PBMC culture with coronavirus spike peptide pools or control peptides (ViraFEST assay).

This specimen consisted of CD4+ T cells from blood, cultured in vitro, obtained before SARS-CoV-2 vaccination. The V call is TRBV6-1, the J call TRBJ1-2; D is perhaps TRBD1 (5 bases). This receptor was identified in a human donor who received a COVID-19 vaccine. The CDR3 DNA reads TGTGCCAGCAGTGGTCTGGGGGGGACTGGTAGCTACACCTTC. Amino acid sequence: CASSGLGGTGSYTF.